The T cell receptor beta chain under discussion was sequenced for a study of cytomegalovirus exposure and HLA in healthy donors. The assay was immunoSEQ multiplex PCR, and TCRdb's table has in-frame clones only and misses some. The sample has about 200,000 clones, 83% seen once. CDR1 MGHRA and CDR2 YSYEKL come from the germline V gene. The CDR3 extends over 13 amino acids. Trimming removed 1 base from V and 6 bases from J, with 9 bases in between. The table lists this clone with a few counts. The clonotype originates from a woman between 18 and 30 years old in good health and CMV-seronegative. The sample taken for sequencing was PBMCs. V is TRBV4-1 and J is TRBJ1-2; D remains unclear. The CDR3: CASSQVSGDGYTF. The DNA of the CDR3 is TGCGCCAGCAGCCAAGTAAGCGGGGATGGCTACACCTTC.